The present T cell receptor (beta chain) was sequenced within a study of cytomegalovirus exposure and HLA in healthy donors. From germline, CDR1 is SGHTA and CDR2 FQGTGA. The CDR3 extends over 21 amino acids. Trimming cost V 2 bases and J 4 bases; bases outside gene matches: 18. The PCR was carried out with 60 Vbeta primers and 13 Jbeta primers. This table comes from immunoSEQ multiplex PCR, and its TCRdb copy is limited to in-frame clones, with some not included. The sample yields 90,000 to 120,000 clones, more than 65% seen once. Sequencing was performed on PBMCs. This chain connects TRBV7-3 to TRBJ2-6; 9 nucleotides align to TRBD2. This TCR was sampled from a male donor in good health and CMV-seronegative. The CDR3 is CASSLGKRGAGGPSGANVLTF. The CDR3 DNA sequence: TGTGCCAGCAGCTTAGGGAAGAGGGGTGCGGGAGGGCCATCAGGGGCCAACGTCCTGACTTTC.